This TCR beta chain is from a study of a mutant IDH1 vaccine in newly diagnosed glioma. Study-level results: Immune responses induced by vaccination arose in approximately 92% of the patients. Top-clonotype changes in peripheral T cells seemed unrelated to pseudoprogression.

The CDR3 consists of 12 residues. Germline V gene data show CDR1 as MDHEN and CDR2 as SYDVKM. V was clipped by 3 bases and J by 2 bases, with 4 bases between them. Time point of the sample: week 23, last vaccination. In every dose of vaccine, 300 ug of mutant IDH1 20-mer peptide was given alongside topical imiquimod. In every donor, the tumor was a new WHO grade 3 or 4 IDH1-mutant, ATRX-lost astrocytoma. Sequencing used immunoSEQ multiplex PCR; TCRdb keeps in-frame clones, though not all of them. The sample records about 44,000 clones, 80% to 95% being singletons. Of note for this clone: Its antigen is undetermined. Other DNA variants within this sample encode the same CDR3.

The receptor was derived from a man aged 50 to 60 with glioma. This chain joins TRBV28 and TRBJ1-2; D uncertain. The source was PBMCs, collected from a glioma patient whose treatment included an IDH1 peptide vaccine. CDR3 loop: CASSFPNYGYTF. The CDR3 DNA reads TGTGCCAGCAGTTTCCCGAACTATGGCTACACCTTC.